This T cell receptor beta chain is from a study of patients and donors after allogeneic stem cell transplantation. TCRdb processed the RT-PCR reads anew with MiXCR; each CDR3 protein has one entry. The sample has fewer than 95,000 distinct CDR3 sequences, approximately 5% seen once; the top ten hold about 3%. This clonotype was detected many times. Germline lookup yields CDR1 SGHTS and CDR2 YDEGEE. The CDR3 runs 14 residues. J was trimmed by 7 bases and V by 0 bases; bases with no gene match: 6. Material for sequencing was blood, either unsorted or a sorted T cell fraction (not recorded which). The chain employs TRBV5-8 and TRBJ2-7, with 8 bases matching TRBD2. The receptor was isolated from a human donor who was either an allogeneic HSCT recipient or a stem cell or donor lymphocyte infusion donor (not recorded which). It is not recorded whose cells these are; they may come from a transplant donor. Here the CDR3 DNA reads TGTGCCAGCAGCTTGGCCCTAGCGGGCAGGGAGCAGTACTTC. Its translation: CASSLALAGREQYF. Complete variable domain (other parts from reference TRBV5-8 and TRBJ2-7): EAGVTQSPTHLIKTRGQQATLRCSPISGHTSVYWYQQALGLGLQFLLWYDEGEERNRGNFPPRFSGRQFPNYSSELNVNALELEDSALYLCASSLALAGREQYFGPGTRLTVT.